This TCR beta chain comes out of a study of identical twins. From germline, CDR1 is PRHDT and CDR2 FYEKMQ (reference sequence). The CDR3 is 16 amino acids. The J segment lost 0 bases and the V segment lost 4 bases, leaving 6 bases of the junction unmatched. This clonotype was found a few times. A single record per CDR3 protein comes from TCRdb applying MiXCR to the 5' RACE reads. This sample has about 520,000 distinct CDR3 sequences; 22% occur once, and the top ten carry about 0.99%. These records were also assigned to another study, of T cells expressing NK-cell markers.

The source material was CD4+ T cells sorted from blood. This chain links TRBV13 with TRBJ2-3, with 8 bases matching TRBD1. The sequence came from a woman younger than 35 in good health. This CDR3 reads CASSSPRQGSTDTQYF. DNA of the CDR3: TGTGCCAGCAGCTCCCCAAGACAGGGGAGCACAGATACGCAGTATTTT.